Below, one TCR beta chain is given with its context. This CDR3 spans 12 amino acids. V shed 5 bases and J shed 0 bases, with 4 bases lying between them. This sample stems from a study of blood T cell repertoires in COVID-19. Method: immunoSEQ multiplex PCR; TCRdb's copy keeps in-frame clones and lacks some. The sample yields under 300,000 clones, approximately 82% seen once. The sequenced sample was peripheral blood. The chain recombines TRBV12-3 or TRBV12-4 with TRBJ1-1; the D is unclear. The source is a man aged 25-45 years who had recovered from COVID-19. The CDR3 is CASSHLNTEAFF. CDR3 nucleotide sequence: TGTGCCAGCAGTCACTTGAACACTGAAGCTTTCTTT.